This TCR beta chain was sequenced for a study of cytomegalovirus exposure and HLA in healthy donors. Background on the study: The 100 million to 120 million unique TCR beta sequences, from 150 million to 200 million T cells, were found by an earlier analysis. General study results and limits: V- and J-gene trimming in TCR beta was tied to a missense DCLRE1C variant by an analysis performed later. DRB1 had the most TCR associations and HLA-C the fewest, a later analysis found, with rates varying by HLA locus.

This clone showed up just a few times. Its antigen is currently unknown. 60 Vbeta and 13 Jbeta primers were used in PCR. Profiling relied on immunoSEQ multiplex PCR, and the TCRdb table lists in-frame clones only, not all of them. Of 200,000 or so clones listed, more than 75% are singletons. Trimming cost V 8 bases and J 1 base, with 9 bases left between them. CDR1 LNHDA and CDR2 SQIVND come from the germline V gene (reference sequence). CDR3 length: 14 amino acids. Healthy bone marrow donors formed the donor group. The chain uses TRBV19 and TRBJ2-6; D perhaps matches TRBD2 (6 bases). The TCR originated in a male donor in good health and CMV-seronegative. Input material: PBMCs. The DNA for the CDR3 is TGTGCCAGTCGGGAGCGTTCTGGGGCCAACGTCCTGACTTTC. The encoded protein is CASRERSGANVLTF.